The 3 T cell receptor beta chains below were found in one sample sequenced in a study of Ad26.COV2.S vaccination and SARS-CoV-2 variants. Treatment reported: some 19 received Ad26.COV2.S at low or high dose, single or two shots; several received placebo; per-sample allocation not given. After the first vaccine or placebo injection, samples were drawn on day 63. Clones were read by immunoSEQ multiplex PCR, and TCRdb kept only the in-frame ones, dropping some. The sample has hundreds of thousands of clones; roughly 90% are singletons. The sequencing here drew on peripheral blood, taken in a trial of Ad26.COV2.S vaccine versus placebo. The receptors shown here come from a person between 18 and 59 years old who received the Ad26.COV2.S COVID-19 vaccine or a placebo.

This clone appeared a single time. This sequence joins TRBV2 and TRBJ2-5; the D gene could be TRBD1 or TRBD2 (6 bases each). The germline V gene has CDR1 SNHLY and CDR2 FYNNEI. The V gene lost 6 bases and the J gene lost 3 bases, with 11 bases spanning the gap. The CDR3 is made up of 13 amino acids. In nucleotides, the CDR3 is TGTGCCAGCAGCCGGGGGCAGAAAGAGACCCAGTACTTC. Translated, it gives CASSRGQKETQYF. Full variable domain (outside the CDR3, taken from reference TRBV2 and TRBJ2-5): EPEVTQTPSHQVTQMGQEVILRCVPISNHLYFYWYRQILGQKVEFLVSFYNNEISEKSEIFDDQFSVERPDGSNFTLKIRSTKLEDSAMYFCASSRGQKETQYFGPGTRLLVL.

This clone has a single count. V and J are TRBV18 and TRBJ2-1; D is possibly TRBD1 or TRBD2 (5 bases each). Trimming pared 3 bases from V and 2 bases from J, leaving 14 bases between. The length of the CDR3 is 16 residues. CDR1 and CDR2 (germline): KGHSH, LQKENI. This CDR3 is CASSPSGTPTYNEQFF. The CDR3 nucleotides are TGTGCCAGCTCACCGTCCGGGACCCCGACCTACAATGAGCAGTTCTTC. Drawing the rest from reference TRBV18 and TRBJ2-1, the complete variable domain is NAGVMQNPRHLVRRRGQEARLRCSPMKGHSHVYWYRQLPEEGLKFMVYLQKENIIDESGMPKERFSAEFPKEGPSILRIQQVVRGDSAAYFCASSPSGTPTYNEQFFGPGTRLTVL.

CDR3 sequence: CASSKAGQTYEQYF. CDR3 nucleotides: TGTGCCAGCAGCAAAGCAGGACAGACCTACGAGCAGTACTTC. The chain has TRBV21-1 and TRBJ2-7; the table's TRBD1 call for D was not verified on the DNA. TRBV21-1 represents a pseudogene. The CDR3 is 14 residues long.